The 8 T cell receptor beta chains below come from one sample, sequenced in a study of blood T cell repertoires in COVID-19. Data came from immunoSEQ multiplex PCR; TCRdb stores just in-frame clones and leaves some out. This sample has around 250,000 clones, with more than 75% found just once. Sequenced: peripheral blood. Receptors were obtained from a woman between 65 and 79 years old with active or convalescent COVID-19.

The chain links TRBV6-5 to TRBJ1-3; weak D call: TRBD1 (5 bases). The V and J ends lost 6 bases and 4 bases respectively, with 7 bases between them. The V gene's germline CDR1 is MNHEY and CDR2 SVGAGI. The CDR3 consists of 12 residues. CDR3 DNA sequence: TGTGCCAGCAGGGACACCGGAAACACCATATATTTT. Its translation: CASRDTGNTIYF.

The table lists this clone with a count of one. The V call is TRBV4-3, the J call TRBJ1-4; D may be TRBD1 (6 bases). Trimming removed 3 bases from V and 4 bases from J, with 15 bases in between. Germline V gene sequence: CDR1 LGHNA, CDR2 YSLEER. The CDR3 contains 16 residues. As DNA, the CDR3 is TGCGCCAGCAGCCATTCCTTCGACAGGATTAATGAAAAACTGTTTTTT. Protein product: CASSHSFDRINEKLFF.

V and J are TRBV9 and TRBJ1-1, with D maybe TRBD1 (5 bases). CDR3 length: 16 amino acids. The V end lost 0 bases, the J end lost 3 bases, and 15 bases lay between the germline ends. Germline V gives CDR1 SGDLS, CDR2 YYNGEE. In DNA, the CDR3 is TGTGCCAGCAGCGTAGCTCAGAACCCGGGGGACACTGAAGCTTTCTTT. This encodes CASSVAQNPGDTEAFF.

This clone was found once. The V and J genes are TRBV5-1 and TRBJ1-6; 8 nucleotides agree with TRBD1. Germline V CDR1 and CDR2: SGHRS, YFSETQ. CDR3 length: 17 residues. With V trimmed by 5 bases and J by 3 bases, 10 bases remained unmatched. CDR3 residues: CASRGGQGTFYNSPLHF. CDR3 DNA sequence: TGCGCCAGCAGAGGAGGACAGGGAACCTTCTATAATTCACCCCTCCACTTT.

The chain employs TRBV15 and TRBJ2-2, with 7 bases matching TRBD1. The germline CDR1 and CDR2 sequences are LNHNV and YYDKDF (reference sequence). The CDR3 is 14 residues long. Trimming took 8 bases from V and 2 from J; bases not matched to a gene: 5. The CDR3 DNA follows: TGTGCCACCGCCGGGACAGACAACACCGGGGAGCTGTTTTTT. This encodes CATAGTDNTGELFF.

The chain links TRBV11-3 to TRBJ2-6; D remains ambiguous. V lost 4 bases and J lost 0, with 7 bases in between. This CDR3 is built from 15 residues. Germline V gene lookup returns CDR1 SGHNT and CDR2 YENEEA. The CDR3 region has the DNA TGTGCCAGCAGCTCACAATTCTCTGGGGCCAACGTCCTGACTTTC. Its translation is CASSSQFSGANVLTF.

The gene calls are TRBV3-1 (or the pseudogene TRBV3-2) and TRBJ1-2; 11 nucleotides align to TRBD1. This CDR3 is 15 amino acids long. Germline V lookup: CDR1 LGHDT, CDR2 YNNKEL (reference sequence). The trim removed 4 bases at V and 4 bases at J, leaving 5 bases unmatched. As DNA, the CDR3 is TGTGCCAGCAGCCCTGGGACAGGGGGGGCCTATGGCTACACCTTC. Its protein is CASSPGTGGAYGYTF.

The chain combines TRBV11-2 with TRBJ1-2; 11 positions match TRBD1. The CDR3 spans 15 residues. In germline, CDR1 is SGHAT, CDR2 FQNNGV. Trimming removed 1 base from V and 8 bases from J; junction bases left unmatched: 6. CDR3 amino acids: CASSLGGQGGQGYTF. For the CDR3, the DNA is TGTGCCAGCAGCTTAGGGGGACAGGGGGGTCAGGGCTACACCTTC.